This T cell receptor beta chain was retrieved from a study of blood T cell repertoires in COVID-19. In the study overall: Some COVID-19 samples were acute and others convalescent; all came from the United States, Italy and Spain. From T cells, B-cell-depleted T cells, or PBMCs came the material, which was cDNA or gDNA.

Clones were read by immunoSEQ multiplex PCR, and TCRdb kept only the in-frame ones, dropping some. In the table there are 110,000 to 150,000 clones, approximately 85% of which are singletons. The CDR3 extends over 15 amino acids. Germline V lookup: CDR1 SGHRS, CDR2 YFSETQ. Trimming removed 4 bases from V and 4 bases from J; junction bases left unmatched: 9. The V gene is TRBV5-1, the J gene TRBJ2-7, with 9 bases matching TRBD2. This clonotype was sampled from an elderly woman with acute or convalescent COVID-19. Sequenced: peripheral blood. CDR3 in DNA: TGCGCCAGCAGCCCAAATAGCGGGAGAGAATACGAGCAGTACTTC. The encoded protein is CASSPNSGREYEQYF.